This entry lists 32 T cell receptor beta chains sequenced from one sample in a study of blood T cell repertoires in COVID-19. The method was immunoSEQ multiplex PCR; TCRdb's version includes in-frame clones alone and lacks a portion of them. The sample records tens of thousands of clones, around three quarters being singletons. The specimen sequenced was peripheral blood. The receptors shown here come from a woman between 70 and 85 years old with acute or convalescent COVID-19.

The genes are TRBV10-1 and TRBJ2-7, with 7 bases that match TRBD1. The CDR3 sequence is 15 residues long. Germline CDR1 is WNHNN and CDR2 is SYGVQD (reference sequence). V dropped 0 bases and J dropped 3; count of bases not matched to a gene: 5. This CDR3 reads CASSESGQGDYEQYF. Written as DNA, the CDR3 is TGCGCCAGCAGTGAGTCTGGGCAGGGGGACTACGAGCAGTACTTC.

The chain employs TRBV6-2 or TRBV6-3 and TRBJ1-5; the D gene is possibly TRBD1 (6 bases). The CDR3 is made up of 15 amino acids. CDR1 and CDR2 (germline): MNHEY, SVGEGT. V gave up 3 bases and J gave up 7 bases, with 16 bases separating them. The CDR3 here is CASSYGGTREQPQHF. In DNA form, the CDR3 reads TGTGCCAGCAGTTATGGGGGCACGAGAGAACAGCCCCAGCATTTT.

V and J are TRBV27 and TRBJ2-1; TRBD2 matches at 14 bases. This CDR3 region has 20 residues. Germline CDR1 is MNHEY and CDR2 is SMNVEV (reference sequence). J lost 0 bases, V lost 0 bases, and 7 bases had no gene match. CDR3 DNA: TGTGCCAGCAGTTTATCCCCGGGACTAGCGGGGGCCTACTCCTACAATGAGCAGTTCTTC. This encodes CASSLSPGLAGAYSYNEQFF.

A few counts support this clone. This chain links TRBV7-3 with TRBJ2-1, with D possibly matching TRBD1 (5 bases). The CDR3 covers 16 residues. The germline gives CDR1 SGHTA, CDR2 FQGTGA. The germline V and J ends were trimmed by 1 base and 0 bases, with 10 bases remaining between them. For the CDR3, the DNA is TGTGCCAGCAGCTTAAAGGGGCTGAGCTCCTACAATGAGCAGTTCTTC. Encoded protein: CASSLKGLSSYNEQFF.

This rearrangement joins TRBV18 to TRBJ2-7; 7 positions match TRBD1. Looked up from germline, CDR1 is KGHSH and CDR2 is LQKENI. The junction had 11 bases not matched to a gene; V was cut back by 3 bases and J by 3 bases. CDR3 size: 16 residues. CDR3 bases: TGTGCCAGCTCACCCAAGAACTACGGACAGGACTACGAGCAGTACTTC. Its protein product is CASSPKNYGQDYEQYF.

A single count supports this clone. The V and J genes are TRBV6-2 or TRBV6-3 and TRBJ1-2, with D possibly being TRBD1 (5 bases). The CDR3 contains 13 residues. From germline, CDR1 is MNHEY and CDR2 SVGEGT. The ends were cut back, 7 bases at V and 3 bases at J, with 12 bases in the middle. The CDR3 DNA follows: TGTGCCAGCAACCCAGGCAGGGACTATGGCTACACCTTC. Translation gives CASNPGRDYGYTF.

CDR3 sequence: CASTPGANVLTF. The CDR3 bases are TGTGCCTCCACACCTGGGGCCAACGTCCTGACTTTC. The chain carries TRBV6-5 and TRBJ2-6; D unresolved. Trimming removed 11 bases at V and 2 bases at J, with 7 bases between. CDR1 and CDR2 (germline): MNHEY, SVGAGI. The CDR3 loop spans 12 amino acids.

This clone came up a few times. DNA for the CDR3: TGCGCCAGCAGTTTATCCGGTCCCGACACTGAAGCTTTCTTT. Amino acid sequence: CASSLSGPDTEAFF. J is TRBJ1-1 and V is TRBV10-2, with unresolved D. Germline-derived CDR1 and CDR2 are WSHSY and SAAADI. Trimming cost V 5 bases and J 3 bases, with 13 bases left between them. The CDR3 is 14 amino acids.

The chain has TRBV19 and TRBJ1-2, with TRBD1 matching over 7 bases. Germline V gene data show CDR1 as LNHDA and CDR2 as SQIVND (reference sequence). Losses at the gene ends were 4 bases for V and 4 bases for J; bases not matched to a gene: 9. The CDR3 totals 15 residues. CDR3 residues: CASSTPSTGSYGYTF. The CDR3 DNA follows: TGTGCCAGTAGTACGCCCTCGACAGGGAGCTATGGCTACACCTTC.

About this clone: One end of the junction is discordant with germline, which a read error may explain. The chain has TRBV4-3 and TRBJ1-3; D possibly corresponds to TRBD1 (6 bases). This CDR3 comprises 15 residues. Germline V lookup: CDR1 LGHNA, CDR2 YSLEER. CDR3 nucleotide sequence: TGCGCCAGCAGCCAAGAGAGGGACACCGCGCCGACCCCTTTTTTT. Translating it yields CASSQERDTAPTPFF.

V usage is TRBV11-2 and J usage is TRBJ2-2; D uncertain. Between the trimmed V and J ends, which lost 5 bases and 1 base, there was a span of 8 bases. In germline, CDR1 is SGHAT, CDR2 FQNNGV. The CDR3 runs 14 residues. CDR3 nucleotides: TGTGCCAGCAGCCCTACTTGGAACACCGGGGAGCTGTTTTTT. It codes for CASSPTWNTGELFF.

This clone was recorded once. The rearrangement joins TRBV7-7 to TRBJ2-7; TRBD1 might be the D (6 bases). Looked up from germline, CDR1 is SSHAT and CDR2 is FNYEAQ (reference sequence). The CDR3 sequence is 15 residues long. The V end was cut by 6 bases, the J end by 5 bases, with 20 bases between. This CDR3 reads CASRSMGQGIDEQYF. The CDR3 region has the DNA TGTGCCAGCAGGTCAATGGGGCAGGGGATCGACGAGCAGTACTTC. Based on the CDR3 plus reference TRBV7-7 and TRBJ2-7, the full variable domain is GAGVSQSPRYKVTKRGQDVTLRCDPISSHATLYWYQQALGQGPEFLTYFNYEAQPDKSGLPSDRFSAERPEGSISTLTIQRTEQRDSAMYRCASRSMGQGIDEQYFGPGTRLTVT.

V gene TRBV12-3 or TRBV12-4 combines with J gene TRBJ1-1, with D possibly matching TRBD1 (5 bases). The V and J ends lost 3 bases and 10 bases respectively, with 9 bases between them. The CDR3 consists of 11 residues. The CDR3 region is CASSLGRSAFF. The CDR3 nucleotides read TGTGCCAGCAGTTTGGGGCGGTCAGCTTTCTTT.

The chain is built from TRBV7-8 and TRBJ1-2; D may be TRBD1 (6 bases). Trimming took 2 bases from V and 8 from J, leaving 12 bases between them. This CDR3 region has 13 residues. Germline CDR1 is SGHVS and CDR2 is FQNEAQ. DNA for the CDR3: TGTGCCAGCAGCTTATCCCGAGGGGGAGGCTACACCTTC. Its translation: CASSLSRGGGYTF.

The chain couples TRBV19 to TRBJ2-2; weak D call: TRBD2 (6 bases). Germline V lookup: CDR1 LNHDA, CDR2 SQIVND (reference sequence). Trimming left V 6 bases short and J 2 bases short, with 10 bases between. The CDR3 runs to 14 residues. The CDR3 spells CASSPGLNTGELFF. The DNA for the CDR3 is TGTGCCAGTAGCCCGGGACTTAACACCGGGGAGCTGTTTTTT.

V and J are TRBV7-9 and TRBJ1-1; D might be TRBD1 (6 bases). The CDR3 consists of 15 residues. Looked up from germline, CDR1 is SEHNR and CDR2 is FQNEAQ (reference sequence). The V and J ends lost 1 base and 8 bases respectively, with 17 bases between them. The CDR3, as DNA: TGTGCCAGCAGCTTAGGGGGGCTTAGCGCATCAGAAGCTTTCTTT. Translating it yields CASSLGGLSASEAFF.

The chain carries TRBV18 and TRBJ1-1; TRBD1 aligns across 8 bases. V dropped 5 bases and J dropped 1; count of bases not matched to a gene: 9. Germline V CDR1 and CDR2: KGHSH, LQKENI. This CDR3 is 16 amino acids long. The CDR3 nucleotides are TGTGCCAGCTCATCGATGACAGGGGCCAGGAACACTGAAGCTTTCTTT. Translating gives CASSSMTGARNTEAFF.

This clone was seen once. The rearrangement links TRBV24-1 to TRBJ1-1; TRBD1 might be the D (5 bases). V lost 7 bases, J lost 4 bases, and 12 bases lay in between. Germline CDR1 KGHDR, CDR2 SFDVKD. The CDR3 is 13 amino acids. Here the CDR3 reads CATRASRGTEAFF. CDR3 DNA: TGTGCCACCAGAGCGAGTAGGGGCACTGAAGCTTTCTTT.

This clone came up once. V and J are TRBV6-6 and TRBJ2-3; D perhaps matches TRBD1 (6 bases). Germline V gene data show CDR1 as MNHNY and CDR2 as SVGAGI (reference sequence). This CDR3 spans 15 amino acids. The germline V and J ends were trimmed by 7 bases and 0 bases, with 14 bases remaining between them. The CDR3 protein is CASTTGTLSTDTQYF. In nucleotides, the CDR3 is TGTGCCAGCACAACCGGGACACTTAGCACAGATACGCAGTATTTT.

The rearrangement uses TRBV7-9 and TRBJ2-3, with 7 bases identical to TRBD2. The V and J ends lost 11 bases and 2 bases, in that order; junction bases with no gene match: 13. The CDR3 totals 15 residues. The germline CDR1 and CDR2 sequences are SEHNR and FQNEAQ (reference sequence). CDR3 bases: TGTGCCGGGACCTCCCCGGGGGGTTTCACAGATACGCAGTATTTT. Amino acids: CAGTSPGGFTDTQYF.

The genes are TRBV18 and TRBJ2-5, with 7 nucleotides matching TRBD1. The CDR3 spans 13 residues. The junction had 6 bases not matched to a gene; V was cut back by 6 bases and J by 5 bases. The germline gives CDR1 KGHSH, CDR2 LQKENI. The CDR3: CASSPDRAETQYF. The DNA of the CDR3 is TGTGCCAGCTCCCCAGACAGGGCTGAGACCCAGTACTTC.

The CDR3 DNA sequence: TGTGCCAGCAGCTTATTTATACTCCAGGGAACTGAAGCTTTCTTT. This gives the protein CASSLFILQGTEAFF. The rearrangement uses TRBV11-2 and TRBJ1-1, with TRBD1 as a possible D gene (5 bases). Germline V CDR1 and CDR2: SGHAT, FQNNGV. Trimming cost V 2 bases and J 5 bases, with 15 bases left between them. This CDR3 region has 15 residues.

The chain carries TRBV11-2 and TRBJ2-7; possibly TRBD1 for D (5 bases). Trimming took 4 bases from V and 2 from J, leaving 15 bases between them. The CDR3 has 15 amino acids. From germline, CDR1 is SGHAT and CDR2 FQNNGV. The CDR3 DNA follows: TGTGCCAGCAGCTCCCAGGGTTCCGAAGCCTACGAGCAGTACTTC. It translates to CASSSQGSEAYEQYF.

This chain links TRBV14 with TRBJ2-3, with 10 bases lining up with TRBD2. Trimming took 2 bases from V and 6 from J; bases not matched to a gene: 8. Germline-derived CDR1 and CDR2 are SGHDN and FVKESK. This CDR3 is 16 amino acids long. The CDR3 loop is CASSQPGLAFTDTQYF. The CDR3 DNA sequence: TGTGCCAGCAGCCAACCGGGACTAGCGTTTACGGATACGCAGTATTTT.

To note about this clone: One end of the junction fails to match germline, which may point to a read error. The chain joins TRBV28 to TRBJ1-4; 8 nucleotides agree with TRBD1. Germline CDR1 MDHEN, CDR2 SYDVKM. CDR3 size: 13 residues. The CDR3 region has the DNA TGTGCCAGCAGTGTATGGGACAGGGAAAAACTGTTTTTT. Residues: CASSVWDREKLFF.

This rearrangement joins TRBV19 to TRBJ1-3; 7 bases are shared with TRBD1. CDR1 LNHDA and CDR2 SQIVND come from the germline V gene (reference sequence). V was clipped by 5 bases and J by 10 bases; unmatched bases: 8. The CDR3 is made up of 13 amino acids. DNA of the CDR3: TGTGCCAGTAGTCCGCAGGGGGAGCGGACCATATATTTT. Protein sequence: CASSPQGERTIYF.

The chain combines TRBV5-6 with TRBJ1-1; D might be TRBD1 (6 bases). Germline CDR1 is SGHDT and CDR2 is YYEEEE. The CDR3 is 16 residues long. Trimming removed 3 bases from V and 0 bases from J, with 15 bases in between. Here the CDR3 reads CASSSTRKGVNTEAFF. CDR3 DNA sequence: TGTGCCAGCAGCTCCACCAGGAAGGGGGTGAACACTGAAGCTTTCTTT.

The chain has TRBV21-1 and TRBJ1-5; the listed D gene, TRBD1, was not tested against the DNA. TRBV21-1 is a pseudogene locus. The CDR3 is 16 residues long. This chain's CDR3 is CASSKAAGLVRQPQHF. DNA for the CDR3: TGTGCCAGCAGCAAAGCGGCAGGGCTCGTTAGACAGCCCCAGCATTTT.

This chain uses TRBV7-6 with TRBJ1-6; D gene unclear. CDR3 size: 15 residues. Germline loops: CDR1 SGHVS, CDR2 FNYEAQ. The V gene lost 5 bases and the J gene lost 6 bases, with 14 bases spanning the gap. CDR3 loop: CASSLTAKSNSPLHF. The CDR3, as DNA: TGTGCCAGCAGCCTTACAGCCAAAAGTAATTCACCCCTCCACTTT. Based on the CDR3 plus reference TRBV7-6 and TRBJ1-6, the full variable domain is GAGVSQSPRYKVTKRGQDVALRCDPISGHVSLYWYRQALGQGPEFLTYFNYEAQQDKSGLPNDRFSAERPEGSISTLTIQRTEQRDSAMYRCASSLTAKSNSPLHFGNGTRLTVT.

The chain carries TRBV6-5 and TRBJ1-2, with 10 bases lining up with TRBD1. The germline V gene has CDR1 MNHEY and CDR2 SVGAGI. This CDR3 has 13 amino acids. V lost 6 bases, J lost 3 bases, and 1 base stayed unmatched. The CDR3 loop is CASRTGGDYGYTF. The CDR3 DNA reads as TGTGCCAGCAGGACAGGGGGCGACTATGGCTACACCTTC.

In its sample, this clone was seen a few times. The chain recombines TRBV6-5 with TRBJ1-1; D is possibly TRBD1 (5 bases). CDR3 length: 13 residues. The V gene lost 7 bases and the J gene lost 13 bases, with 22 bases spanning the gap. Looked up from germline, CDR1 is MNHEY and CDR2 is SVGAGI. The CDR3 region is CASTSFPDSKSFF. The CDR3 DNA follows: TGTGCCAGCACTAGTTTCCCCGACAGCAAGAGTTTCTTT.

The gene calls are TRBV6-2 or TRBV6-3 and TRBJ2-2, with D possibly being TRBD2 (5 bases). Trimming took 3 bases from V and 0 from J, leaving 8 bases between them. The CDR3 contains 15 residues. In germline, CDR1 is MNHEY, CDR2 SVGEGT. CDR3 amino acids: CASSYWTSNTGELFF. The CDR3 DNA is TGTGCCAGCAGTTATTGGACTTCGAACACCGGGGAGCTGTTTTTT.